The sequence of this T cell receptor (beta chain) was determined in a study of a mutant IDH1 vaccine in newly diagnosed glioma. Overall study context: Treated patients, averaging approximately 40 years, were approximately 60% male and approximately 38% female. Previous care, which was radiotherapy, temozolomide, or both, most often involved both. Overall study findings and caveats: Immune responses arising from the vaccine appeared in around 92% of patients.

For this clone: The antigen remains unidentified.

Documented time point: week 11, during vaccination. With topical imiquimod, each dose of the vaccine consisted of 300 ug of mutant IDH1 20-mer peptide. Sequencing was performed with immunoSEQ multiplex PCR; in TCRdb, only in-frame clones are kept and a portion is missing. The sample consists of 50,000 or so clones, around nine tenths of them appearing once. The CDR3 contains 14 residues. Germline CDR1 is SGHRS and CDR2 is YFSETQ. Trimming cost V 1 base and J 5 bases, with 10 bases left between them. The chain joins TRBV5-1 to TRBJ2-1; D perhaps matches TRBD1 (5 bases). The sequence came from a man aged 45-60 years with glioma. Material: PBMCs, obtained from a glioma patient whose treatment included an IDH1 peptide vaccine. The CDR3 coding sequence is TGCGCCAGCAGCTTGTGGCAGGGTAACAATGAGCAGTTCTTC. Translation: CASSLWQGNNEQFF. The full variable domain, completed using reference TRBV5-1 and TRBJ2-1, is KAGVTQTPRYLIKTRGQQVTLSCSPISGHRSVSWYQQTPGQGLQFLFEYFSETQRNKGNFPGRFSGRQFSNSRSEMNVSTLELGDSALYLCASSLWQGNNEQFFGPGTRLTVL.